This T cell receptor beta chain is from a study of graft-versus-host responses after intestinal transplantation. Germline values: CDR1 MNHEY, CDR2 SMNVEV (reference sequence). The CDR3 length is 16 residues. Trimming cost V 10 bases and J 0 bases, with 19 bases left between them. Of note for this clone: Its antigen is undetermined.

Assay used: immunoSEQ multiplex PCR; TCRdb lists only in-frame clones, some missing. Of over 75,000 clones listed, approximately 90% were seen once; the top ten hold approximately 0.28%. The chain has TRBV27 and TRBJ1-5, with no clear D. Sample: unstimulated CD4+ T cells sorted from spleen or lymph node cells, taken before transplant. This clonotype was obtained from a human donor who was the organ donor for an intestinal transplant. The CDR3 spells CATHRGGRYSNQPQHF. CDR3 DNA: TGTGCCACCCACCGAGGCGGCCGATATAGCAATCAGCCCCAGCATTTT.